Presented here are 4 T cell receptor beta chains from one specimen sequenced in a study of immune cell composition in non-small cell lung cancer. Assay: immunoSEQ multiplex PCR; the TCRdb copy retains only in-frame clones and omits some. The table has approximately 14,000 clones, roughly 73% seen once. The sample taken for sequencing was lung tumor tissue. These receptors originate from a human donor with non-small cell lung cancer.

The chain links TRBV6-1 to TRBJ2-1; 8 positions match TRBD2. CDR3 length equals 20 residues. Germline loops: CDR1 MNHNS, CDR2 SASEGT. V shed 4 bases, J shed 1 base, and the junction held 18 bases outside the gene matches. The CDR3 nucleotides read TGTGCCAGCAGTGTCGTGGCGGGACTAGTCGGAGGAGTGTCCTACAATGAGCAGTTCTTC. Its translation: CASSVVAGLVGGVSYNEQFF.

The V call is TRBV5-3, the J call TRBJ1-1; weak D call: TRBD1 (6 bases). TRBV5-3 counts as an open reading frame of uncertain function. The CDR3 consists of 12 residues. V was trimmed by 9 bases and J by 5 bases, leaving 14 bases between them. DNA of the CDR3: TGTGCCAAACTACAGGGTTCTACTGAAGCTTTCTTT. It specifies CAKLQGSTEAFF.

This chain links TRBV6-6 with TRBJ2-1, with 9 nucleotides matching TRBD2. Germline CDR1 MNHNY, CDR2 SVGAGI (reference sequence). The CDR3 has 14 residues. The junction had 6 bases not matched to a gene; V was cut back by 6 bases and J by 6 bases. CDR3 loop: CASRLGGGGNEQFF. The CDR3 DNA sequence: TGTGCCAGCAGACTTGGCGGGGGGGGCAATGAGCAGTTCTTC.

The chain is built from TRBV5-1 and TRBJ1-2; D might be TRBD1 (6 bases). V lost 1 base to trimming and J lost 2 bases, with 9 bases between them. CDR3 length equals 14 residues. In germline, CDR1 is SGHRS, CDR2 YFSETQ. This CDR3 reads CASSLSGQNYGYTF. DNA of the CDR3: TGCGCCAGCAGCTTGAGTGGACAGAACTATGGCTACACCTTC.